This T cell receptor (beta chain) is from a study of vaccination and CD4 T cells after COVID-19. Concerning this clonotype itself: Its antigen is as yet unknown.

Described time point: late sampling 161 to 241 days after vaccination in a few convalescent patients. Treatment defined: approximately nine-day PBMC culture with coronavirus spike peptide pools or control peptides (ViraFEST assay). Cultured CD4+ T cells had their DNA profiled by the Oncomine TCR Beta short-read assay. TCRdb itself ran the PCR reads through MiXCR, one entry per CDR3 protein. The sample lists roughly 15,000 distinct CDR3 sequences; approximately 50% were seen once. Sequencing was performed on CD4+ T cells from blood, cultured in vitro, taken about 7 months after SARS-CoV-2 vaccination. This clonotype was sampled from a human donor who had recovered from COVID-19.

CDR3 nucleotide sequence: TGTGCCAGCAGCTTATCCGGGGAAGAGACCCAGTACTTC. Amino acid sequence: CASSLSGEETQYF. The V gene is TRBV11-1, the J gene TRBJ2-5, with D possibly being TRBD2 (5 bases). The germline CDR1 and CDR2 sequences are SGHAT and FQDESV (reference sequence). The length of the CDR3 is 13 residues. The V end lost 2 bases, the J end lost 3 bases, and 7 bases lay between the germline ends.